This paragraph reports one TCR beta chain. Sequenced by immunoSEQ multiplex PCR; TCRdb stores in-frame clones only, minus some. The sample has more than 100,000 clones; 82% are singletons. The length of the CDR3 is 16 residues. The J segment lost 1 base and the V segment lost 3 bases, leaving 7 bases of the junction unmatched. The germline V gene has CDR1 LGHDT and CDR2 YNNKEL (reference sequence). The entry originates in a study of blood T cell repertoires in COVID-19. This rearrangement joins TRBV3-1 (or the pseudogene TRBV3-2) to TRBJ1-1, with 8 positions matching TRBD1. Material: peripheral blood. The TCR was taken from a woman in her 70s with acute or convalescent COVID-19. The CDR3 DNA follows: TGTGCCAGCAGCCAGGGTGGACAGGGAACGAACACTGAAGCTTTCTTT. This codes for CASSQGGQGTNTEAFF.